The sequence of this T cell receptor (beta chain) was determined in a study of post-analysis software for immune sequencing data. Regarding the study as a whole: Elevated frequency relative to controls characterized 4 or 5 TRBV segments in patients, TRBV5-6, TRBV5-1 and TRBV20-1 among them.

TCR beta libraries were prepared from cDNA with unique molecular identifiers. TCRdb reanalysed the PCR reads using MiXCR and keeps one entry per CDR3 protein. The data show some 500,000 distinct CDR3 sequences, with over 35% seen just once and about 12% held by the top ten. In the case of this clonotype: Its antigen is not known.

Per germline, CDR1 DFQATT and CDR2 SNEGSKA (reference sequence). Between the trimmed V and J ends, which lost 4 bases and 15 bases, there was a span of 16 bases. The CDR3 has 11 residues. The chain is built from TRBV20-1 and TRBJ1-5; D possibly corresponds to TRBD1 (5 bases). The source material was blood. This sequence originates from a girl under 18 with multiple sclerosis. For the CDR3, the DNA is TGCAGTGCTACAAGATCCGACAGCCGGCATTTT. It encodes CSATRSDSRHF.